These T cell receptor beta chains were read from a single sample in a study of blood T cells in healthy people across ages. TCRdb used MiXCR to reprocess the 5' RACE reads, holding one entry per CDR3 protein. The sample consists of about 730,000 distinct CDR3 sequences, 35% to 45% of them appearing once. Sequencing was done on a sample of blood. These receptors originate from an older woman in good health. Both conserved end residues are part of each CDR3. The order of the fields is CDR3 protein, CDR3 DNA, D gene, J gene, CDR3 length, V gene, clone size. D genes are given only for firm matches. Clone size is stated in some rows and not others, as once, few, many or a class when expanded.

CDR3 protein: CASRSLAGEATYNEQFF
CDR3 DNA: TGCGCCAGCAGAAGCTTAGCGGGAGAGGCGACCTACAATGAGCAGTTCTTC
D gene: TRBD2
J gene: TRBJ2-1
CDR3 length: 17
V gene: TRBV5-1
clone size: NA

CDR3 protein: CASMVQQREKASDTQYF
CDR3 DNA: TGTGCCAGCATGGTCCAACAGCGGGAAAAGGCGTCAGATACGCAGTATTTT
D gene: NA
J gene: TRBJ2-3
CDR3 length: 17
V gene: TRBV21-1
clone size: NA

CDR3 protein: CASSWPQTGLDSYEQYF
CDR3 DNA: TGTGCCAGCAGCTGGCCCCAGACAGGGTTGGACTCCTACGAGCAGTACTTC
D gene: TRBD1
J gene: TRBJ2-7
CDR3 length: 17
V gene: TRBV7-2
clone size: many

CDR3 protein: CASSPGLAERSMEETQYF
CDR3 DNA: TGTGCCAGCAGCCCGGGACTAGCGGAAAGAAGCATGGAAGAGACCCAGTACTTC
D gene: TRBD2
J gene: TRBJ2-5
CDR3 length: 18
V gene: TRBV3-1
clone size: NA

CDR3 protein: CSVELNLGETQYF
CDR3 DNA: TGCAGCGTTGAACTTAACTTGGGGGAGACCCAGTACTTC
D gene: NA
J gene: TRBJ2-5
CDR3 length: 13
V gene: TRBV29-1
clone size: NA

CDR3 protein: CASRKQGGGNTGELFF
CDR3 DNA: TGTGCCAGCAGAAAACAGGGAGGGGGAAACACCGGGGAGCTGTTTTTT
D gene: NA
J gene: TRBJ2-2
CDR3 length: 16
V gene: TRBV7-2
clone size: few

CDR3 protein: CASSGGGRREQYF
CDR3 DNA: TGTGCCAGCAGCGGCGGTGGTAGGCGCGAGCAGTACTTC
D gene: NA
J gene: TRBJ2-7
CDR3 length: 13
V gene: TRBV12-3/TRBV12-4
clone size: NA

CDR3 protein: CANSYMGYTEAFF
CDR3 DNA: TGTGCCAACAGTTACATGGGTTACACTGAAGCTTTCTTT
D gene: NA
J gene: TRBJ1-1
CDR3 length: 13
V gene: TRBV6-2/TRBV6-3
clone size: NA

CDR3 protein: CSAGRQGNNYGYTF
CDR3 DNA: TGCAGTGCTGGGAGACAGGGCAATAACTATGGCTACACCTTC
D gene: TRBD1
J gene: TRBJ1-2
CDR3 length: 14
V gene: TRBV20-1
clone size: NA

CDR3 protein: CASTDEAGGDYNEQFF
CDR3 DNA: TGTGCCAGCACCGACGAAGCGGGGGGCGACTACAATGAGCAGTTCTTC
D gene: TRBD2
J gene: TRBJ2-1
CDR3 length: 16
V gene: TRBV27
clone size: NA

CDR3 protein: CASSLDQERDTQYF
CDR3 DNA: TGTGCCAGCAGCTTAGATCAGGAGAGAGATACGCAGTATTTT
D gene: NA
J gene: TRBJ2-3
CDR3 length: 14
V gene: TRBV11-2
clone size: NA

CDR3 protein: CATSATFGVRNEQFF
CDR3 DNA: TGTGCCACCAGTGCCACCTTCGGGGTAAGGAATGAGCAGTTCTTC
D gene: NA
J gene: TRBJ2-1
CDR3 length: 15
V gene: TRBV24-1
clone size: NA

CDR3 protein: CASSVLLAGGNNEQFF
CDR3 DNA: TGTGCCAGCAGCGTATTACTAGCGGGAGGTAACAATGAGCAGTTCTTC
D gene: TRBD2
J gene: TRBJ2-1
CDR3 length: 16
V gene: TRBV9
clone size: few

CDR3 protein: CSARAQPQHF
CDR3 DNA: TGCAGTGCTAGGGCTCAGCCCCAGCATTTT
D gene: NA
J gene: TRBJ1-5
CDR3 length: 10
V gene: TRBV20-1
clone size: NA

CDR3 protein: CASSQDSSGRETQYF
CDR3 DNA: TGTGCCAGCAGCCAAGATTCAAGCGGGAGGGAGACGCAGTATTTT
D gene: TRBD2
J gene: TRBJ2-3
CDR3 length: 15
V gene: TRBV3-1
clone size: NA

CDR3 protein: CASSQVGNQPQHF
CDR3 DNA: TGTGCCAGCAGCCAAGTCGGTAATCAGCCCCAGCATTTT
D gene: NA
J gene: TRBJ1-5
CDR3 length: 13
V gene: TRBV3-1
clone size: NA

CDR3 protein: CAISVRGEGTEAFF
CDR3 DNA: TGTGCCATCAGCGTGAGAGGGGAGGGGACTGAAGCTTTCTTT
D gene: NA
J gene: TRBJ1-1
CDR3 length: 14
V gene: TRBV10-3
clone size: NA